Following are 4 T cell receptor beta chains from one sample sequenced in a study of untreated major depressive disorder. Produced via immunoSEQ multiplex PCR; TCRdb's table is partial and in-frame only. The repertoire has some 21,000 clones, 80% to 90% of them found once; the top ten carry just over 5%. The specimen was CD4+ T cells from PBMCs. These receptors originate from a woman in her twenties or thirties in good health.

The rearrangement uses TRBV6-5 and TRBJ2-3; 9 positions agree with TRBD1. Germline V gene sequence: CDR1 MNHEY, CDR2 SVGAGI. This CDR3 region has 14 residues. With V trimmed by 8 bases and J by 6 bases, 9 bases remained unmatched. In DNA, the CDR3 is TGTGCCAGCGGGACAGGGAGTATGCCGGATACGCAGTATTTT. This encodes CASGTGSMPDTQYF.

The CDR3 DNA follows: TGCGCCAGCAGTCTAGCAGGGGGGGACGAAAAACTGTTTTTT. Translated: CASSLAGGDEKLFF. V and J are TRBV10-2 and TRBJ1-4, with 7 bases matching TRBD1. The CDR3 has 14 amino acids. The V and J ends lost 5 bases and 8 bases, in that order; junction bases with no gene match: 8. The germline V gene encodes CDR1 WSHSY and CDR2 SAAADI.

The CDR3 region is CASSFYLDYGYTF. The CDR3 region has the DNA TGTGCCAGCAGCTTTTATTTAGACTATGGCTACACCTTC. The chain combines TRBV7-2 with TRBJ1-2; D unresolved. Deletions cut 3 bases from V and 3 bases from J, with 8 bases between. Germline CDR1 SGHTA, CDR2 FQGNSA. CDR3 length equals 13 residues.

This clone was observed a few times. This sequence joins TRBV7-8 and TRBJ1-5, with TRBD1 identical over 12 bases. The V gene end was trimmed by 5 bases and the J gene end by 9 bases; junction bases not matched to a gene: 8. CDR3 length: 15 amino acids. The germline V gene has CDR1 SGHVS and CDR2 FQNEAQ. This chain's CDR3 is CASSRDRGLERPQHF. The CDR3 coding sequence is TGTGCCAGCAGCCGGGACAGGGGGCTGGAGAGGCCCCAGCATTTT.